This TCR beta chain came from a study of T cell repertoires in cytomegalovirus infection (dated by TCRdb to between 2018 and 2021). About the investigation overall: The peptide stimulations were aimed at well-studied HLA-B-restricted epitopes as well as recently identified HLA-C-restricted CMV epitopes, whose presentation resists viral immunomodulation. Donor HLA type was relevant to the analysis, as public TCR beta signatures indicated carriage of CMV infection together with the matching HLA type.

The CDR3 numbers 17 residues from cysteine through phenylalanine. The entry retains the CDR3 DNA only, 51 bases that are in frame from base 1. The germline ends are 25 bases apart after V is trimmed by 7 bases and J by 4 bases. CDR1 and CDR2 (LNHDA, SQIVND) derive from the germline V gene (reference sequence). Beyond this particular receptor, the publication reports: Carriers of CMV infection plus the relevant HLA type were discriminated by the cumulative frequency of public TCR beta family members in the study cohort and in an independent approximately 400-donor cohort. The ex vivo response was dominated by HLA-C-restricted CMV-specific TCR beta clonotypes, and the single most frequent clonotype in two of eight donors was supplied by these HLA-C-restricted clonotypes.

TCRdb shows the sequencer as Illumina HiSeq 1500. TCRdb trimmed the raw reads at Q25, called clones with MiXCR and kept productive beta chains. Records with the same CDR3 protein are collapsed into one entry carrying the most frequent genes and DNA. The sample includes around 430,000 distinct CDR3 sequences, with roughly 42% observed a single time. The ten largest make up 35% to 50% of the sample. With regard to this clonotype: The clone's antigen remains unknown. No much larger clone is present one base from it, and per-base qualities are unavailable.

The treatment or condition label for this specimen denotes: in vitro stimulation with specific CMV peptide epitopes to enrich CMV-specific T cells. The sample consisted of cultured PBMCs, taken from culture after CMV antigen stimulation. The sequence was collected from a human donor in good health (CMV status not recorded). Some clones in this sample may be carry-over from other donors' samples. Recombination connected TRBV19 to TRBJ2-5; 6 matching bases give a weak D call of TRBD2. The DNA reads as follows: TGTGCCAGTAACCCCCCCCGGAGGAGGGAGGTATCAGAGACCCAGTACTTC. Protein translation: CASNPPRRREVSETQYF.